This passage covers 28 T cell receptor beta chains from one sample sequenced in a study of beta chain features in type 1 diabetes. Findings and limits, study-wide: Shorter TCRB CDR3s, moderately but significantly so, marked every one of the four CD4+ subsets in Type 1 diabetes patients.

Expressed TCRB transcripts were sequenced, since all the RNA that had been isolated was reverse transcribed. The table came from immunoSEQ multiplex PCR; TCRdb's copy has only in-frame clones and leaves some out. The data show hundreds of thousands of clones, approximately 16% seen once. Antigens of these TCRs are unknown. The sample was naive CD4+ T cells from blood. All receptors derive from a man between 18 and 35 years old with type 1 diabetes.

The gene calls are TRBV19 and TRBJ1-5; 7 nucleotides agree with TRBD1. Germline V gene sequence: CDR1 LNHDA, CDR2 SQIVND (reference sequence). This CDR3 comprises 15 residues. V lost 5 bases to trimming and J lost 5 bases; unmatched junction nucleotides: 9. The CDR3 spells CASSLKGQSYQPQHF. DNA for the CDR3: TGTGCCAGTAGTCTAAAGGGACAGTCTTATCAGCCCCAGCATTTT.

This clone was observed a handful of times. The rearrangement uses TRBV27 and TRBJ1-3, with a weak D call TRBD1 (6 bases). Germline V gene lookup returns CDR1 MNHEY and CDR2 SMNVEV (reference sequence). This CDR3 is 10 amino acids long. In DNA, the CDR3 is TGTGAGACGAAGGGGGACACCATATATTTT. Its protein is CETKGDTIYF.

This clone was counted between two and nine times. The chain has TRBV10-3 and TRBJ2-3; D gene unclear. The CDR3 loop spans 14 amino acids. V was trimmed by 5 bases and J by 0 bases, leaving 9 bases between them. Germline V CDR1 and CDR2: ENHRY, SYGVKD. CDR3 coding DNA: TGTGCCATCAGTTTAGACAAAAGCACAGATACGCAGTATTTT. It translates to CAISLDKSTDTQYF.

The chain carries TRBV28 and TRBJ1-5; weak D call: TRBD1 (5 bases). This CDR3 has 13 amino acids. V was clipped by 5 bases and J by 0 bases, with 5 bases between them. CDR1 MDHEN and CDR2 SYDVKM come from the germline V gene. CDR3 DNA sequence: TGTGCCAGCAGTACAGGTAGCAATCAGCCCCAGCATTTT. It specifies CASSTGSNQPQHF. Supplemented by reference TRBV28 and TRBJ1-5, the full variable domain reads DVKVTQSSRYLVKRTGEKVFLECVQDMDHENMFWYRQDPGLGLRLIYFSYDVKMKEKGDIPEGYSVSREKKERFSLILESASTNQTSMYLCASSTGSNQPQHFGDGTRLSIL.

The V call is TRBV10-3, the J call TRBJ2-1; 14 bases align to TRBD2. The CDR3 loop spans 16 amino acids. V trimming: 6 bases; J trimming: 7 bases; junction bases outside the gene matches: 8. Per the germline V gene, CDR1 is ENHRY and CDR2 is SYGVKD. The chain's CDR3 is CAIRMLGLAGDNEQFF. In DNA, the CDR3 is TGTGCCATCAGGATGCTGGGACTAGCGGGAGATAATGAGCAGTTCTTC.

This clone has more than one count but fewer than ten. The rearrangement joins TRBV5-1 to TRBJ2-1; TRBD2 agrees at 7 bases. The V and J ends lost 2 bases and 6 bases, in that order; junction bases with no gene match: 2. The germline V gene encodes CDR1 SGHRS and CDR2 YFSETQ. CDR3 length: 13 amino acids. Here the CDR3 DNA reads TGCGCCAGCAGCTTTACGGGGGGCAATGAGCAGTTCTTC. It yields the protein CASSFTGGNEQFF.

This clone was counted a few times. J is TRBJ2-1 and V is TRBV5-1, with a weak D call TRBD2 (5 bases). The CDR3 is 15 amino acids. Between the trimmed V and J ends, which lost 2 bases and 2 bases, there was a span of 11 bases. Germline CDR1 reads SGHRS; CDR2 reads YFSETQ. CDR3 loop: CASSFRLSTYNEQFF. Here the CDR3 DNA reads TGCGCCAGCAGCTTCAGACTATCTACCTACAATGAGCAGTTCTTC.

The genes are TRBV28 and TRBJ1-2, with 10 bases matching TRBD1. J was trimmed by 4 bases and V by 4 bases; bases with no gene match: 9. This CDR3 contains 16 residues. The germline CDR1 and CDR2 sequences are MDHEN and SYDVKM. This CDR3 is CASSSEGQGVPYGYTF. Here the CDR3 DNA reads TGTGCCAGCAGTTCAGAAGGACAGGGGGTCCCCTATGGCTACACCTTC.

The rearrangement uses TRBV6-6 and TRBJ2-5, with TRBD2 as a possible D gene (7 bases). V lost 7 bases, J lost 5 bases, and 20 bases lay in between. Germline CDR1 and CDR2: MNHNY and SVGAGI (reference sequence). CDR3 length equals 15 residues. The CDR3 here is CASKGLGGGGETQYF. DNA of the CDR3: TGTGCCAGCAAGGGGTTAGGGGGGGGAGGGGAGACCCAGTACTTC.

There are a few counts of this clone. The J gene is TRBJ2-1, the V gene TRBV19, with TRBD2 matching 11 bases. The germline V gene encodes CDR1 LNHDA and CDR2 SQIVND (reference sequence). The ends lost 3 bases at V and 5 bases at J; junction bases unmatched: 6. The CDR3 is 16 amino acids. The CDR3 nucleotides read TGTGCCAGTAGTATGGCTAGCGGGGGGTATAACAATGAGCAGTTCTTC. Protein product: CASSMASGGYNNEQFF.

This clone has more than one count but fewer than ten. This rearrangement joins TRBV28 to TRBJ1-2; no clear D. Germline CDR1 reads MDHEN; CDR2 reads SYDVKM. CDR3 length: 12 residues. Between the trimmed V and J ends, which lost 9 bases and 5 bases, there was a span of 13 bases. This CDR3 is CASEEAAYGYTF. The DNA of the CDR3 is TGTGCCAGTGAGGAGGCCGCGTATGGCTACACCTTC.

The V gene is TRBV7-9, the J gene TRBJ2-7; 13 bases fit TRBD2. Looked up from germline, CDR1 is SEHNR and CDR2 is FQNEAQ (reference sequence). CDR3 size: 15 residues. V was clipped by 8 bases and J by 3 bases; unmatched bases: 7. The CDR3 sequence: CASSPGTSGNYEQYF. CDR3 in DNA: TGTGCCAGCTCTCCCGGGACTAGCGGGAACTACGAGCAGTACTTC.

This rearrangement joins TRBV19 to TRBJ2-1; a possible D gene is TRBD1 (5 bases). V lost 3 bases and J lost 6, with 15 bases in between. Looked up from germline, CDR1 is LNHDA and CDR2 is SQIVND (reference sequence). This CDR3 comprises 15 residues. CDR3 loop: CASSIVAGRRNEQFF. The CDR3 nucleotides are TGTGCCAGTAGTATTGTGGCAGGGCGACGCAATGAGCAGTTCTTC.

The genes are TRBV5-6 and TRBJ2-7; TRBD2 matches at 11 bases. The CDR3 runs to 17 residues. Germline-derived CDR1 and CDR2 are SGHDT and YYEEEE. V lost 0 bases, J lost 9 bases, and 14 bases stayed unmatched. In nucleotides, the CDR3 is TGTGCCAGCAGCTTGGGGCTTTTAGCGGGAGGGACCAAGGGGCAGTACTTC. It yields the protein CASSLGLLAGGTKGQYF.

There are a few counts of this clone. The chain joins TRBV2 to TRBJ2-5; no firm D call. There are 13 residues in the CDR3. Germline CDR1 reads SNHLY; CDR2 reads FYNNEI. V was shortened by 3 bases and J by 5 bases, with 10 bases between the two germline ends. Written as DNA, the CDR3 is TGTGCCAGCAGTGACCCCCCTATGGAGACCCAGTACTTC. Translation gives CASSDPPMETQYF. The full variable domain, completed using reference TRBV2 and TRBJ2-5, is EPEVTQTPSHQVTQMGQEVILRCVPISNHLYFYWYRQILGQKVEFLVSFYNNEISEKSEIFDDQFSVERPDGSNFTLKIRSTKLEDSAMYFCASSDPPMETQYFGPGTRLLVL.

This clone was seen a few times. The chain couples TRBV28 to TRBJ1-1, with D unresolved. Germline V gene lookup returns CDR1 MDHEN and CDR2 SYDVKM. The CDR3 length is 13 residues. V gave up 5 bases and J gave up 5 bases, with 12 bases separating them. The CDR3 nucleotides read TGTGCCAGCAGTCCCCCCGGGTGGACTGAAGCTTTCTTT. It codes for CASSPPGWTEAFF.

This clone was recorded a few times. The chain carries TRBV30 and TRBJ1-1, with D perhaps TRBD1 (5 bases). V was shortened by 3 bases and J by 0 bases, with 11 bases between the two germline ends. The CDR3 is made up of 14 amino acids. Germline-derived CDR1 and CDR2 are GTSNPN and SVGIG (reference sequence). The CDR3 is CAWSRDLMNTEAFF. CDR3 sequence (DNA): TGTGCCTGGAGCAGGGACTTGATGAACACTGAAGCTTTCTTT. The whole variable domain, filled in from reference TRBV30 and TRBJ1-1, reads SQTIHQWPATLVQPVGSPLSLECTVEGTSNPNLYWYRQAAGRGLQLLFYSVGIGQISSEVPQNLSASRPQDRQFILSSKKLLLSDSGFYLCAWSRDLMNTEAFFGQGTRLTVV.

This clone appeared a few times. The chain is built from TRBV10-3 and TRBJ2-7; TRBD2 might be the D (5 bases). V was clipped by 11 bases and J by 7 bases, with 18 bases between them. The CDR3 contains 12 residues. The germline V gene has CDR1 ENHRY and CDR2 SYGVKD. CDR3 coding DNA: TGTGCCCACGCGGGCTATTCCAGGGAGCAGTACTTC. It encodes CAHAGYSREQYF.

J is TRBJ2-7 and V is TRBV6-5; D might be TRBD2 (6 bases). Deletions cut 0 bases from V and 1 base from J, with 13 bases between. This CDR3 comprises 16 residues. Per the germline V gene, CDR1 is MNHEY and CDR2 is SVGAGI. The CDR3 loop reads CASSYSMGGSSYEQYF. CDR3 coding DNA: TGTGCCAGCAGTTACTCGATGGGGGGTTCATCCTACGAGCAGTACTTC.

Here the CDR3 DNA reads TGCGCCAGCAGCCCGACAGGGAAGGCTGAAGCTTTCTTT. It specifies CASSPTGKAEAFF. The chain carries TRBV5-1 and TRBJ1-1; TRBD1 matches 7 bases. Germline loops: CDR1 SGHRS, CDR2 YFSETQ. The V and J ends lost 4 bases and 6 bases, in that order; junction bases with no gene match: 6. The CDR3 is 13 residues long.

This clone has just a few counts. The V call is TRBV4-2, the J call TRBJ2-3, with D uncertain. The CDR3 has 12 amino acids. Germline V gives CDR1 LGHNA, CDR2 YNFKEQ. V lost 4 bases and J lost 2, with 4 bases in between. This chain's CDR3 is CASSPNTDTQYF. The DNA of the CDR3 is TGTGCCAGCAGCCCCAACACAGATACGCAGTATTTT.

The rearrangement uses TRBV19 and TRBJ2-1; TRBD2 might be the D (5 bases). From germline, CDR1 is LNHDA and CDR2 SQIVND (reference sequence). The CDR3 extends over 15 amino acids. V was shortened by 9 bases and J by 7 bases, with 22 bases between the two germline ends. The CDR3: CASQSRGGRANEQFF. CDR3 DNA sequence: TGTGCCAGCCAATCCCGGGGTGGGCGGGCTAATGAGCAGTTCTTC.

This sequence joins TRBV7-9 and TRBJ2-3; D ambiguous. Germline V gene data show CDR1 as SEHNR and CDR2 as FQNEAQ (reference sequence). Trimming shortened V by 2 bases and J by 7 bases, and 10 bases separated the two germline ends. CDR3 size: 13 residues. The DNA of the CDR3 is TGTGCCAGCAGCTTACAGGCCCGGTATACGCAGTATTTT. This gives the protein CASSLQARYTQYF.

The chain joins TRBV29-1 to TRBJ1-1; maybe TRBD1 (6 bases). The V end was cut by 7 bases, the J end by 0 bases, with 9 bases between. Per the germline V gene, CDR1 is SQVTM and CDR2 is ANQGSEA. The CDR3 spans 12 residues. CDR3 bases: TGCAGCGGGGGACACCTGAACACTGAAGCTTTCTTT. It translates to CSGGHLNTEAFF.

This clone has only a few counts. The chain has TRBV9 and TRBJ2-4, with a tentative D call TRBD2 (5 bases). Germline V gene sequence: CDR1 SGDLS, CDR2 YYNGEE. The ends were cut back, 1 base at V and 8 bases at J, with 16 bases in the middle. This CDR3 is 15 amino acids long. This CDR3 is CASSVTPGELDIQYF. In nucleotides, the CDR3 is TGTGCCAGCAGCGTAACCCCCGGGGAACTAGACATTCAGTACTTC.

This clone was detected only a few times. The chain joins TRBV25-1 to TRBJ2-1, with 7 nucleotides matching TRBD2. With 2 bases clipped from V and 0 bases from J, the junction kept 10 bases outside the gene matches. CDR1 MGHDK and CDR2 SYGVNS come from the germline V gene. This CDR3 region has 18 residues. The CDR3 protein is CASSEPLPQRGSYNEQFF. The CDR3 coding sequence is TGTGCCAGCAGTGAACCCCTCCCCCAGCGGGGCTCCTACAATGAGCAGTTCTTC.

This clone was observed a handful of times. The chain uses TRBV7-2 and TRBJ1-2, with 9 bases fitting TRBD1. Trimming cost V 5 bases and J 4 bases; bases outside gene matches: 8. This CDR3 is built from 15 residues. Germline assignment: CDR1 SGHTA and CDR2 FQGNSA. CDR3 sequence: CASSERTGEGYGYTF. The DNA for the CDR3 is TGTGCCAGCAGCGAGCGGACAGGGGAAGGCTATGGCTACACCTTC. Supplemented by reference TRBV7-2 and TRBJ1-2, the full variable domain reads GAGVSQSPSNKVTEKGKDVELRCDPISGHTALYWYRQSLGQGLEFLIYFQGNSAPDKSGLPSDRFSAERTGGSVSTLTIQRTQQEDSAVYLCASSERTGEGYGYTFGSGTRLTVV.

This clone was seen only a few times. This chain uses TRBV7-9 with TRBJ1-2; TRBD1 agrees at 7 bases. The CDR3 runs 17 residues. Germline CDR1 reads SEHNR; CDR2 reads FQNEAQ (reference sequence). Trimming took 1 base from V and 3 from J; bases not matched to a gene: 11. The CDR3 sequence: CASSLGQGVYGDYGYTF. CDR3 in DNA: TGTGCCAGCAGCTTAGGGCAGGGGGTGTACGGTGACTATGGCTACACCTTC. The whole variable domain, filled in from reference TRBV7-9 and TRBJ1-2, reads DTGVSQNPRHKITKRGQNVTFRCDPISEHNRLYWYRQTLGQGPEFLTYFQNEAQLEKSRLLSDRFSAERPKGSFSTLEIQRTEQGDSAMYLCASSLGQGVYGDYGYTFGSGTRLTVV.